One sample yielded the 10 T cell receptor beta chains listed below, sequenced in a study of T cell responses to AZD1222 COVID-19 vaccine. The data were produced by immunoSEQ multiplex PCR, yet TCRdb's version contains in-frame clones alone and is incomplete. The table lists roughly 140,000 clones, 85% to 95% of them singletons. The material sequenced was peripheral blood, taken on day 0 of AZD1222 vaccination. These receptors were obtained from an adult in good health.

This sequence joins TRBV5-4 and TRBJ1-1; D unresolved. The germline V gene has CDR1 SGHNT and CDR2 YYREEE (reference sequence). Trimming stripped 6 bases from V and 7 bases from J, with 16 bases between. The CDR3 covers 13 residues. This CDR3 is CASIKPTPYEAFF. Here the CDR3 DNA reads TGTGCCAGCATCAAACCGACCCCCTATGAAGCTTTCTTT.

The V call is TRBV6-2 or TRBV6-3, the J call TRBJ2-2; unclear D gene. The CDR3 spans 14 residues. The germline CDR1 and CDR2 sequences are MNHEY and SVGEGT. V shed 5 bases and J shed 4 bases, with 11 bases lying between them. This CDR3 reads CASSVFSTTGELFF. CDR3 sequence (DNA): TGTGCCAGCAGTGTCTTCTCCACCACCGGGGAGCTGTTTTTT.

The chain couples TRBV5-4 to TRBJ2-4; D ambiguous. Trimming shortened V by 1 base and J by 5 bases, and 10 bases separated the two germline ends. This CDR3 contains 14 residues. Germline CDR1 reads SGHNT; CDR2 reads YYREEE (reference sequence). CDR3 region: CASSLIDFQNIQYF. The CDR3 region has the DNA TGTGCCAGCAGCTTGATCGATTTCCAAAACATTCAGTACTTC.

This clone was seen a handful of times. The V and J genes are TRBV6-2 or TRBV6-3 and TRBJ1-2; a weak D match, TRBD1 (6 bases). Germline lookup yields CDR1 MNHEY and CDR2 SVGEGT. Trimming took off 6 bases at V and 7 bases at J, with 18 bases between the two ends. The CDR3 covers 14 residues. In DNA, the CDR3 is TGTGCCAGCAGCTTACACGGGGGCAGAGGTGGCTACACCTTC. Its protein is CASSLHGGRGGYTF.

The chain employs TRBV6-1 and TRBJ1-1, with D maybe TRBD1 (5 bases). Germline V gene lookup returns CDR1 MNHNS and CDR2 SASEGT. V lost 1 base and J 5 bases, leaving 11 bases between the germline ends. CDR3 size: 14 residues. The CDR3 loop reads CASSEDFRGTEAFF. In nucleotides, the CDR3 is TGTGCCAGCAGTGAAGATTTTAGGGGAACTGAAGCTTTCTTT.

The rearrangement joins TRBV6-2 or TRBV6-3 to TRBJ1-2; D is perhaps TRBD1 (5 bases). Germline V lookup: CDR1 MNHEY, CDR2 SVGEGT. The CDR3 has 19 residues. Trimming removed 2 bases at V and 0 bases at J, with 22 bases between. CDR3 in amino acids: CASSYARGPTIGANYGYTF. Here the CDR3 DNA reads TGTGCCAGCAGTTACGCAAGGGGCCCAACAATCGGAGCTAACTATGGCTACACCTTC.

This clone was picked up one time. The chain recombines TRBV19 with TRBJ1-5; 7 bases map to TRBD1. With V trimmed by 5 bases and J by 1 base, 8 bases remained unmatched. This CDR3 region has 16 residues. The germline V gene encodes CDR1 LNHDA and CDR2 SQIVND (reference sequence). The CDR3, as DNA: TGTGCCAGTAGTTCCCGCCGACAGGGAAGCAATCAGCCCCAGCATTTT. Its protein is CASSSRRQGSNQPQHF.

V gene TRBV7-9 combines with J gene TRBJ1-1; D is unclear. The V gene's germline CDR1 is SEHNR and CDR2 FQNEAQ (reference sequence). V lost 4 bases, J lost 3 bases, and 12 bases lay in between. This CDR3 comprises 14 residues. CDR3 residues: CASSSTGSYTEAFF. Here the CDR3 DNA reads TGTGCCAGCAGCTCGACTGGCAGTTACACTGAAGCTTTCTTT.

The chain couples TRBV27 to TRBJ1-1, with D tentatively TRBD1 (6 bases). Germline V gene sequence: CDR1 MNHEY, CDR2 SMNVEV (reference sequence). Trimming pared 8 bases from V and 1 base from J, leaving 11 bases between. This CDR3 is 13 amino acids long. CDR3 nucleotide sequence: TGTGCCAGCGGCAGGGGAAGGAACACTGAAGCTTTCTTT. It specifies CASGRGRNTEAFF.

This sequence joins TRBV9 and TRBJ1-6, with D uncertain. With 4 bases removed from V and 9 bases from J, the gap between germline ends came to 17 bases. The germline V gene encodes CDR1 SGDLS and CDR2 YYNGEE. This CDR3 contains 15 residues. CDR3 sequence: CASSSEDSPVSPLHF. CDR3 coding DNA: TGTGCCAGCAGCTCGGAGGACTCCCCGGTTTCACCCCTCCACTTT. The variable domain in full, completed from reference TRBV9 and TRBJ1-6, reads DSGVTQTPKHLITATGQRVTLRCSPRSGDLSVYWYQQSLDQGLQFLIQYYNGEERAKGNILERFSAQQFPDLHSELNLSSLELGDSALYFCASSSEDSPVSPLHFGNGTRLTVT.